These T cell receptor beta chains were read from a single sample in a study of blood T cells in healthy people across ages. In TCRdb, the 5' RACE reads were re-called with MiXCR into one record per CDR3 protein. Among more than 650,000 distinct CDR3 sequences listed, 53% were seen once. The material sequenced was blood. These receptors were obtained from a man older than 75 in good health. Each CDR3 is given with its conserved first and last residue. Fields, in order: clone size, V gene, D gene, J gene, CDR3 protein, CDR3 DNA. A D gene is named only where the DNA matches it firmly. For some rows the clone size is stated as once, few or many, or as a class when expanded; others skip it.

clone_size: -; v_call: TRBV18; d_call: -; j_call: TRBJ2-7; cdr3_aa: CASSGVGEQYF; cdr3_nt: TGTGCCAGCTCCGGGGTGGGGGAGCAGTACTTC
clone_size: few; v_call: TRBV7-9; d_call: TRBD2; j_call: TRBJ2-7; cdr3_aa: CASSSLAGGPREQYF; cdr3_nt: TGTGCCAGCAGCTCATTAGCGGGAGGGCCTCGGGAGCAGTACTTC
clone_size: once; v_call: TRBV7-9; d_call: -; j_call: TRBJ2-1; cdr3_aa: CASSLAGWGNEQFF; cdr3_nt: TGTGCCAGCAGCTTAGCGGGGTGGGGCAATGAGCAGTTCTTC
clone_size: -; v_call: TRBV14; d_call: -; j_call: TRBJ2-5; cdr3_aa: CASSQAPEETQYF; cdr3_nt: TGTGCCAGCAGCCAAGCGCCAGAAGAGACCCAGTACTTC
clone_size: -; v_call: TRBV21-1; d_call: -; j_call: TRBJ2-1; cdr3_aa: CASSKAGDSYNEQFF; cdr3_nt: TGTGCCAGCAGCAAAGCTGGGGACAGTTACAATGAGCAGTTCTTC
clone_size: few; v_call: TRBV2; d_call: -; j_call: TRBJ2-2; cdr3_aa: CASSNRDTGELFF; cdr3_nt: TGTGCCAGCAGTAACAGGGACACCGGGGAGCTGTTTTTT
clone_size: few; v_call: TRBV3-1; d_call: -; j_call: TRBJ2-5; cdr3_aa: CASSEKGLVLGSGETQYF; cdr3_nt: TGTGCCAGCAGCGAAAAAGGTTTAGTGCTAGGATCGGGGGAGACCCAGTACTTC
clone_size: -; v_call: TRBV20-1; d_call: -; j_call: TRBJ1-1; cdr3_aa: CSARLQGSDFF; cdr3_nt: TGCAGTGCTAGGCTACAGGGAAGTGATTTCTTT
clone_size: -; v_call: TRBV29-1; d_call: -; j_call: TRBJ1-2; cdr3_aa: CSVPFGGLTKYGYTF; cdr3_nt: TGCAGCGTCCCGTTCGGGGGGCTTACTAAATATGGCTACACCTTC
clone_size: -; v_call: TRBV13; d_call: -; j_call: TRBJ1-3; cdr3_aa: CASSFGLSGNTIYF; cdr3_nt: TGTGCCAGCAGCTTCGGCCTCTCTGGAAACACCATATATTTT
clone_size: few; v_call: TRBV5-1; d_call: -; j_call: TRBJ1-6; cdr3_aa: CASSPDGPPSPLHF; cdr3_nt: TGCGCCAGCAGCCCGGATGGCCCCCCTTCACCCCTCCACTTT
clone_size: -; v_call: TRBV28; d_call: -; j_call: TRBJ1-1; cdr3_aa: CASQNLGVNTEAFF; cdr3_nt: TGTGCCAGCCAGAATCTAGGGGTAAACACTGAAGCTTTCTTT
clone_size: -; v_call: TRBV5-5; d_call: TRBD1; j_call: TRBJ1-2; cdr3_aa: CASSLSLPGQGYLYGYTF; cdr3_nt: TGTGCCAGCAGCTTATCTCTCCCGGGACAGGGTTACCTTTATGGCTACACCTTC
clone_size: -; v_call: TRBV20-1; d_call: -; j_call: TRBJ2-7; cdr3_aa: CSACSSDSGSYEQYF; cdr3_nt: TGCAGTGCTTGTTCATCCGACTCTGGGTCTTACGAGCAGTACTTC
clone_size: few; v_call: TRBV3-1; d_call: -; j_call: TRBJ1-5; cdr3_aa: CASSQAGTQPQHF; cdr3_nt: TGTGCCAGCAGCCAAGCTGGAACTCAGCCCCAGCATTTT
clone_size: -; v_call: TRBV10-3; d_call: -; j_call: TRBJ1-6; cdr3_aa: CAISEGGNKDSPLHF; cdr3_nt: TGTGCCATCAGTGAGGGCGGTAACAAGGATTCACCCCTCCACTTT
clone_size: few; v_call: TRBV20-1; d_call: -; j_call: TRBJ2-1; cdr3_aa: CSAPPDEREQFF; cdr3_nt: TGCAGTGCTCCCCCCGACGAGCGGGAGCAGTTCTTC
clone_size: -; v_call: TRBV20-1; d_call: -; j_call: TRBJ1-2; cdr3_aa: CSARWRANYGYTF; cdr3_nt: TGCAGTGCTAGATGGAGGGCAAACTATGGCTACACCTTC
clone_size: -; v_call: TRBV24-1; d_call: -; j_call: TRBJ2-1; cdr3_aa: CATRPRGYNEQFF; cdr3_nt: TGTGCCACCAGACCGAGGGGGTACAATGAGCAGTTCTTC
clone_size: -; v_call: TRBV12-3/TRBV12-4; d_call: TRBD1; j_call: TRBJ2-5; cdr3_aa: CASSLGQRETQYF; cdr3_nt: TGTGCCAGCAGTTTGGGACAGAGAGAGACCCAGTACTTC
clone_size: -; v_call: TRBV6-5; d_call: -; j_call: TRBJ2-5; cdr3_aa: CASSSRAWGPYQQYF; cdr3_nt: TGTGCCAGCAGTTCCAGAGCATGGGGCCCCTACCAGCAGTACTTC
clone_size: -; v_call: TRBV20-1; d_call: TRBD2; j_call: TRBJ2-7; cdr3_aa: CSASPGMRGYEQYF; cdr3_nt: TGCAGTGCTAGCCCCGGGATGCGGGGGTACGAGCAGTACTTC
clone_size: -; v_call: TRBV29-1; d_call: -; j_call: TRBJ2-3; cdr3_aa: CSVEGGRDADTQYF; cdr3_nt: TGCAGCGTTGAAGGAGGCAGGGACGCAGATACGCAGTATTTT
clone_size: -; v_call: TRBV20-1; d_call: -; j_call: TRBJ2-7; cdr3_aa: CSARGSGRYYEQYF; cdr3_nt: TGCAGTGCTAGAGGGAGCGGGCGGTACTACGAGCAGTACTTC
clone_size: few; v_call: TRBV20-1; d_call: TRBD2; j_call: TRBJ2-1; cdr3_aa: CSATSLAGDNEQFF; cdr3_nt: TGCAGTGCGACATCACTAGCGGGGGACAATGAGCAGTTCTTC
clone_size: -; v_call: TRBV9; d_call: TRBD2; j_call: TRBJ2-5; cdr3_aa: CASSVGTGGPNEQYF; cdr3_nt: TGTGCCAGCAGCGTAGGGACGGGAGGGCCAAATGAGCAGTACTTC
clone_size: -; v_call: TRBV27; d_call: -; j_call: TRBJ1-2; cdr3_aa: CASSSREKSGYTF; cdr3_nt: TGTGCCAGCAGCTCCAGGGAGAAAAGCGGCTACACCTTC
clone_size: -; v_call: TRBV7-2; d_call: -; j_call: TRBJ2-7; cdr3_aa: CASSLWGRGSSYNEQYF; cdr3_nt: TGTGCCAGCAGCTTATGGGGGCGCGGGAGCTCCTACAATGAGCAGTACTTC
clone_size: -; v_call: TRBV28; d_call: TRBD2; j_call: TRBJ2-3; cdr3_aa: CASTPPGRMYTQYF; cdr3_nt: TGTGCCAGCACCCCCCCCGGGAGGATGTATACGCAGTATTTT
clone_size: once; v_call: TRBV7-9; d_call: -; j_call: TRBJ2-7; cdr3_aa: CASTSVRDEQYF; cdr3_nt: TGTGCCAGCACCTCGGTCAGGGACGAGCAGTACTTC
clone_size: -; v_call: TRBV12-3/TRBV12-4; d_call: -; j_call: TRBJ1-2; cdr3_aa: CASSLGADYTF; cdr3_nt: TGTGCCAGCAGTCTGGGGGCCGACTACACCTTC
clone_size: few; v_call: TRBV7-9; d_call: -; j_call: TRBJ2-7; cdr3_aa: CASSPRTYEQYF; cdr3_nt: TGTGCCAGCAGCCCCCGCACTTACGAGCAGTACTTC
clone_size: -; v_call: TRBV6-1; d_call: -; j_call: TRBJ2-5; cdr3_aa: CASSEGLAEQYF; cdr3_nt: TGTGCCAGCAGTGAAGGGTTGGCAGAGCAGTACTTC
clone_size: few; v_call: TRBV9; d_call: -; j_call: TRBJ1-2; cdr3_aa: CASSVDPEGYGYTF; cdr3_nt: TGTGCCAGCAGCGTAGATCCGGAGGGCTATGGCTACACCTTC
clone_size: few; v_call: TRBV5-1; d_call: TRBD1; j_call: TRBJ2-1; cdr3_aa: CASRTGGLSYNEQFF; cdr3_nt: TGCGCCAGCAGGACAGGGGGGCTATCCTACAATGAGCAGTTCTTC